The rows below give T cell receptor beta chains drawn from one sample of a study of blood T cell repertoires in COVID-19. TCRdb keeps only in-frame clones here, not all; method: immunoSEQ multiplex PCR. The table has approximately 150,000 clones, 84% seen once. Sample: peripheral blood. These receptor sequences come from a young man with COVID-19, enrolled during active disease. CDR3s include the opening cysteine and the closing phenylalanine or tryptophan. D genes are given only for firm matches. Expanded clones get a size class; other rows say once, few or many, or leave the size out.

>NA|NA|TRBJ2-3|TRBV5-1
CASGPGGTDTQYF
TGCGCCAGCGGCCCAGGGGGGACAGATACGCAGTATTTT
>NA|TRBD2|TRBJ2-7|TRBV5-4
CASSLGAGVGEQYF
TGTGCCAGCAGCTTGGGTGCGGGAGTGGGGGAGCAGTACTTC
>once|NA|TRBJ1-3|TRBV7-9
CASRLTEGNTIYF
TGTGCCAGCAGATTGACAGAAGGAAACACCATATATTTT
>once|TRBD1|TRBJ2-7|TRBV7-9
CASSSGTAGLSYEQYF
TGTGCCAGCAGCTCCGGGACAGCTGGCCTCTCCTACGAGCAGTACTTC
>NA|NA|TRBJ1-2|TRBV18
CASSLTTGPMEGYTF
TGTGCCAGCTCACTTACGACAGGACCTATGGAAGGCTACACCTTC
>NA|TRBD1|TRBJ2-4|TRBV4-1
CASSQEILGTVKNIQYF
TGCGCCAGCAGCCAAGAGATTTTGGGGACAGTCAAAAACATTCAGTACTTC
>few|TRBD1|TRBJ2-2|TRBV2
CASWLSGTGDAGELFF
TGTGCCAGCTGGTTGTCCGGGACAGGGGACGCCGGGGAGCTGTTTTTT
>NA|TRBD2|TRBJ2-2|TRBV4-3
CASSQRAGDQTGELFF
TGCGCCAGCAGCCAACGAGCGGGAGATCAAACCGGGGAGCTGTTTTTT
>NA|NA|TRBJ2-5|TRBV5-1
CASSLGGERGETQYF
TGCGCCAGCAGCTTGGGCGGGGAACGAGGGGAGACCCAGTACTTC
>NA|TRBD2|TRBJ2-1|TRBV3-1/TRBV3-2
CASSQVEAGANNEQFF
TGTGCCAGCAGCCAAGTAGAAGCGGGAGCAAACAATGAGCAGTTCTTC
>NA|TRBD1|TRBJ1-1|TRBV7-9
CASSNDRVRTEAFF
TGTGCCAGCAGTAACGACAGGGTGAGAACTGAAGCTTTCTTT
>many|TRBD1|TRBJ1-1|TRBV27
CASRRQGWTEAFF
TGTGCCAGCAGGAGACAGGGATGGACTGAAGCTTTCTTT
>NA|TRBD2|TRBJ2-2|TRBV7-3
CASTNGRADTGELFF
TGTGCCAGTACCAACGGGAGGGCCGACACCGGGGAGCTGTTTTTT
>NA|TRBD1|TRBJ1-1|TRBV6-6
CASSRIGPGGQGMAEAFF
TGTGCCAGCAGTCGAATAGGCCCTGGGGGACAGGGTATGGCTGAAGCTTTCTTT
>NA|TRBD2|TRBJ2-1|TRBV30
CAWSGVTPGGEQFF
TGTGCCTGGAGTGGAGTCACCCCGGGGGGTGAGCAGTTCTTC
>NA|NA|TRBJ2-1|TRBV10-3
CAISPTDTTSSYNEQFF
TGTGCCATCAGTCCTACGGACACGACATCCTCCTACAATGAGCAGTTCTTC
>NA|TRBD2|TRBJ2-7|TRBV4-1
CASSQGTSGLSYEQYF
TGCGCCAGCAGCCAAGGTACTAGCGGACTTTCCTACGAGCAGTACTTC